Listed below are T cell receptor beta chains from one sample, sequenced in a study of OX40 agonist ivuxolimab in advanced cancers. Profiled with immunoSEQ multiplex PCR; TCRdb holds only in-frame clones, not every one. The sample has under 80,000 clones; approximately 87% are singletons. Sequenced material: CD4+ or CD8+ T cells sorted from blood, taken in a trial of the OX40 agonist ivuxolimab. All receptors derive from an adult with an advanced solid tumor such as melanoma, head and neck, liver or kidney cancer. CDR3s include the opening cysteine and the closing phenylalanine or tryptophan. A D gene is named only where the DNA matches it firmly. Not all rows give a size; the values are once, few, many and, for expanded clones, a class.

TGTGCCAGTAGTATCGGGCAGGGTTATGGCTACACCTTC | CASSIGQGYGYTF | . | TRBJ1-2 | TRBV19 | .
TGTGCCAGCAGTTTCAAGAGCTCCTACAATGAGCAGTTCTTC | CASSFKSSYNEQFF | . | TRBJ2-1 | TRBV28 | .
TGTGCCAGCTCACTACTGACAGGGACGTCCACAGATACGCAGTATTTT | CASSLLTGTSTDTQYF | TRBD1 | TRBJ2-3 | TRBV18 | .
TGTGCCAGCAGTCCTAGACAGGGAGTCTATGGCTACACCTTC | CASSPRQGVYGYTF | TRBD1 | TRBJ1-2 | TRBV6-5 | .
TGTGCCAGCTCAACCATCAGGGAGAGCGAGCAGTACTTC | CASSTIRESEQYF | . | TRBJ2-7 | TRBV18 | .
TGTGCCAGTAGCCCTGGGAGGACAGGAGAGAATCAGCCCCAGCATTTT | CASSPGRTGENQPQHF | TRBD1 | TRBJ1-5 | TRBV19 | once
TGTGCCAGTAGTATCATGGGAGCCGGAGATGAGGGCTATGGCTACACCTTC | CASSIMGAGDEGYGYTF | . | TRBJ1-2 | TRBV19 | .
TGTGCCAGCAGCGTAGGCGGGACCACAGACAATGAGCAGTTCTTC | CASSVGGTTDNEQFF | . | TRBJ2-1 | TRBV7-3 | .
TGTGCCTGGAGTGTTAACTATGGCTACACCTTC | CAWSVNYGYTF | . | TRBJ1-2 | TRBV30 | .
TGTGCCAGCAGTTTAGATGGCAGAAAAAATTCACCCCTCCACTTT | CASSLDGRKNSPLHF | . | TRBJ1-6 | TRBV28 | once
TGCGCCAGCAGCCTTACAGGGGGGAATCAGCCCCAGCATTTT | CASSLTGGNQPQHF | TRBD1 | TRBJ1-5 | TRBV5-1 | .
TGTGCCAGCAGCCCGGGGAGGAGGCCAGGGGGGCGGGGGGAGCAGTACTTC | CASSPGRRPGGRGEQYF | . | TRBJ2-7 | TRBV5-6 | once
TGTGCCAGCGACATTACAGGGTTATATCAGCCCCAGCATTTT | CASDITGLYQPQHF | . | TRBJ1-5 | TRBV28 | .
TGTGCCACCAGCAACCGGGACGGCTTCAATCAGCCCCAGCATTTT | CATSNRDGFNQPQHF | . | TRBJ1-5 | TRBV15 | .
TGTGCTAGTGGTTTGGGGACAGGGAACAATGAGCAGTTCTTC | CASGLGTGNNEQFF | TRBD1 | TRBJ2-1 | TRBV12-5 | .
TGTGCCAGCAGCTACGGACCTAATCAGCCCCAGCATTTT | CASSYGPNQPQHF | . | TRBJ1-5 | TRBV5-6 | few
TGTGCCAGCAGCGTACCTAGCGGAGGGACCGGGGAGCTGTTTTTT | CASSVPSGGTGELFF | TRBD2 | TRBJ2-2 | TRBV9 | .
TGTGCCAGCAGCCAAGTTGGGCTGAGCAATCAGCCCCAGCATTTT | CASSQVGLSNQPQHF | . | TRBJ1-5 | TRBV4-2 | .
TGTGCCAGCAGTTTATCGGTATCAGGCCGGCGGGATACGGATGAGCAGTTCTTC | CASSLSVSGRRDTDEQFF | . | TRBJ2-1 | TRBV27 | .
TGCAGCGTTGAAAGGGACTATAACACCGGGGAGCTGTTTTTT | CSVERDYNTGELFF | TRBD2 | TRBJ2-2 | TRBV29-1 | once
TGTGCCAGCAGTGGCTCCGCGACAGGGGTTTACGAGCAGTACTTC | CASSGSATGVYEQYF | TRBD1 | TRBJ2-7 | TRBV6-1 | .
TGTGCCAGCAGCCCCCGCGGGCAGGGGACCGATACGCAGTATTTT | CASSPRGQGTDTQYF | . | TRBJ2-3 | TRBV28 | once
TGTGCCAGCCATCCGGCAAGCACAGATACGCAGTATTTT | CASHPASTDTQYF | . | TRBJ2-3 | TRBV18 | .
TGTGCCAGCTCATCCGTCGTGGGAGACGGCTACACCTTC | CASSSVVGDGYTF | . | TRBJ1-2 | TRBV18 | .